This T cell receptor (beta chain) is drawn from a study of blood T cell repertoires in COVID-19. Libraries were prepared by immunoSEQ multiplex PCR; TCRdb keeps only in-frame clonotypes and omits some of them. This sample has fewer than 350,000 clones; about 85% occur once, and the top ten carry about 4%. With 5 bases clipped from V and 3 bases from J, the junction kept 13 bases outside the gene matches. There are 17 residues in the CDR3. Germline assignment: CDR1 SEHNR and CDR2 FQNEAQ (reference sequence). The chain employs TRBV7-9 and TRBJ1-1; 9 bases agree with TRBD1. Sequenced: peripheral blood. This clonotype was obtained from a woman between 50 and 59 years old with active or convalescent COVID-19. CDR3 nucleotide sequence: TGTGCCAGCAGCCCCCGGACAGGGGTGAGGGGGGACACTGAAGCTTTCTTT. Its protein product is CASSPRTGVRGDTEAFF.